The rows below give T cell receptor beta chains drawn from one sample of a study of cytomegalovirus exposure and HLA in healthy donors. The table came from immunoSEQ multiplex PCR; TCRdb's copy has only in-frame clones and leaves some out. The table lists 50,000 to 65,000 clones, around 96% of them singletons. Sequencing input: PBMCs. The receptors originated from a woman between 18 and 30 years old in good health and CMV-seronegative. The CDR3 runs from the conserved cysteine through the conserved F or W. Fields, in order: V gene, D gene, J gene, CDR3 DNA, CDR3 protein. The D gene is left open where the match is weak.

>TRBV18|TRBD2|TRBJ2-3
TGTGCCAGCTCACCTAGCGGGGGCACAGATACGCAGTATTTT
CASSPSGGTDTQYF
>TRBV10-3|TRBD2|TRBJ2-1
TGTGCCATCAGTGAGTCGCCGGCGGGAGCTCACCTAGGGTATGAGCAGTTCTTC
CAISESPAGAHLGYEQFF
>TRBV5-1|.|TRBJ2-3
TGCGCCAGCCGCCCGAGGGGGAGCACAGATACGCAGTATTTT
CASRPRGSTDTQYF
>TRBV21-1|.|TRBJ2-1
TGTGCCAGCAGCCGTCCGGAGTCTTCCCAACCGGGGGACAATGAGCAGTTCTTC
CASSRPESSQPGDNEQFF
>TRBV6-5|TRBD1|TRBJ2-2
TGTGCCAGCAGTTACTCAACAGGGGCTAGCACCGGGGAGCTGTTTTTT
CASSYSTGASTGELFF
>TRBV6-6|.|TRBJ1-5
TGTGCCAGCCAGAACGATGCAGGCCACAATCAGCCCCAGCATTTT
CASQNDAGHNQPQHF
>TRBV28|TRBD1|TRBJ2-3
TGTGCCAGCAGTTTACTCGGACAGGGTGTGTTGGATACGCAGTATTTT
CASSLLGQGVLDTQYF
>TRBV7-2|TRBD2|TRBJ2-7
TGTGCCAGCCGCCCGAGGGTTAGCGGGGTCTACGAGCAGTACTTC
CASRPRVSGVYEQYF
>TRBV12-5|TRBD1|TRBJ2-5
TGTGCTAGTGGTGGTCCTGGGACAGGAGAGACCCAGTACTTC
CASGGPGTGETQYF
>TRBV7-9|.|TRBJ2-2
TGTGCCAGCAGCTTAGCGTCAGGACAGCACAACACCGGGGAGCTGTTTTTT
CASSLASGQHNTGELFF
>TRBV9|.|TRBJ1-1
TGTGCCAGCAGCCCCCGGGCAGGGCCATACACTGAAGCTTTCTTT
CASSPRAGPYTEAFF
>TRBV7-2|.|TRBJ2-3
TGTGCCAGCAGCTGGGGGGCAGATACGCAGTATTTT
CASSWGADTQYF
>TRBV2|TRBD2|TRBJ2-1
TGTGCCAGCAGTGAAGCGCTTTCGGAGCGGGAGGCACCCTACAATGAGCAGTTCTTC
CASSEALSEREAPYNEQFF
>TRBV28|TRBD2|TRBJ2-7
TGTGCCAGCAGGCCCAGCGGGGGACCCGAGCAGTACTTC
CASRPSGGPEQYF
>TRBV5-6|TRBD2|TRBJ2-3
TGTGCCAGCAGCGGGCGACTAGCGGGGGGATACACAGATACGCAGTATTTT
CASSGRLAGGYTDTQYF
>TRBV6-1|.|TRBJ2-2
TGTGCCAGCAGTGTCCCGACAGGGAACACCGGGGAGCTGTTTTTT
CASSVPTGNTGELFF